A single sample gave rise to the 8 T cell receptor beta chains below, sequenced in a study of blood T cells in healthy people across ages. A second roughly 6 to 12 cycle PCR used barcoded and J-beta primers. One entry per CDR3 protein, called by TCRdb with MiXCR from the 5' RACE reads. The table has roughly 680,000 distinct CDR3 sequences, 49% seen once. Sequencing used blood. The receptor set was obtained from a woman in her sixties or seventies in good health.

The CDR3 DNA follows: TGTGCCATCAAGGCCGGGCGACAGGGCTATGGCTACACCTTC. Translation: CAIKAGRQGYGYTF. The chain carries TRBV10-3 and TRBJ1-2; 7 bases line up with TRBD1. CDR3 size: 14 residues. The germline CDR1 and CDR2 sequences are ENHRY and SYGVKD. Losses at the gene ends were 7 bases for V and 4 bases for J; bases not matched to a gene: 9.

The chain combines TRBV28 with TRBJ2-5, with 12 nucleotides matching TRBD2. The last part of the DNA fits TRBJ2-7 better; the J call may be wrong. The CDR3 is 15 amino acids. The germline V gene has CDR1 MDHEN and CDR2 SYDVKM. The CDR3, as DNA: TGTGCCAGCAGTGTCGGACTAGCGGGGCGGGACGAGCAGTACTTC. Protein sequence: CASSVGLAGRDEQYF.

This clonotype was detected a few times. The V gene is TRBV27, the J gene TRBJ2-7; unclear D gene. The length of the CDR3 is 14 residues. The germline V gene has CDR1 MNHEY and CDR2 SMNVEV (reference sequence). V lost 3 bases, J lost 5 bases, and 14 bases lay in between. The CDR3 region has the DNA TGTGCCAGCAGTTTTGTGGGCCCAATACACGAGCAGTACTTC. The encoded protein is CASSFVGPIHEQYF.

The sample holds a few counts of this clonotype. This chain uses TRBV20-1 with TRBJ2-7; 7 bases map to TRBD1. The germline V gene has CDR1 DFQATT and CDR2 SNEGSKA (reference sequence). CDR3 length: 15 amino acids. V trimming: 7 bases; J trimming: 6 bases; junction bases outside the gene matches: 18. The CDR3 region is CSGLGGQGVSREQYF. The CDR3 DNA is TGCAGTGGTCTGGGTGGGCAGGGGGTATCCCGCGAGCAGTACTTC.

The gene calls are TRBV4-3 and TRBJ1-1; D is undetermined. The CDR3 sequence is 15 residues long. Per the germline V gene, CDR1 is LGHNA and CDR2 is YSLEER. Trimming stripped 1 base from V and 0 bases from J, with 9 bases between. The CDR3 region has the DNA TGCGCCAGCAGCCAAGGGGCAGAGATGAACACTGAAGCTTTCTTT. Protein product: CASSQGAEMNTEAFF.

The rearrangement joins TRBV5-1 to TRBJ2-1; 7 bases map to TRBD1. The CDR3 consists of 15 residues. Germline-derived CDR1 and CDR2 are SGHRS and YFSETQ. V was clipped by 4 bases and J by 0 bases; unmatched bases: 4. The CDR3 loop is CASSQRGPSYNEQFF. The DNA of the CDR3 is TGCGCCAGCAGCCAGAGGGGGCCCTCCTACAATGAGCAGTTCTTC.

The gene calls are TRBV24-1 and TRBJ2-7; no clear D. V was trimmed by 3 bases and J by 2 bases, leaving 7 bases between them. Germline assignment: CDR1 KGHDR and CDR2 SFDVKD. There are 13 residues in the CDR3. This chain's CDR3 is CATSDPSTYEQYF. In nucleotides, the CDR3 is TGTGCCACCAGTGATCCCTCCACCTACGAGCAGTACTTC.

The chain recombines TRBV28 with TRBJ2-7; D possibly corresponds to TRBD2 (5 bases). The CDR3 is 13 amino acids. The germline V and J ends were trimmed by 3 bases and 6 bases, with 12 bases remaining between them. From germline, CDR1 is MDHEN and CDR2 SYDVKM. The CDR3 reads CASSFAGLGEQYF. DNA of the CDR3: TGTGCCAGCAGTTTCGCGGGCCTTGGCGAGCAGTACTTC.